A single sample is the source of the 21 T cell receptor beta chains below, sequenced in a study of blood T cells in healthy people across ages. A second PCR of 7 to 11 cycles used a sample-barcoded 5' primer and a J-beta primer mix. TCRdb re-analysed the 5' RACE reads in MiXCR, keeping a single row per CDR3 protein. The sample has about 940,000 distinct CDR3 sequences, 40% to 60% seen once. Specimen: blood. The receptors shown here come from a man in his thirties or forties in good health.

The chain recombines TRBV7-2 with TRBJ2-5; a possible D gene is TRBD1 (5 bases). Trimming took 4 bases from V and 3 from J, leaving 15 bases between them. The CDR3 contains 15 residues. The V gene's germline CDR1 is SGHTA and CDR2 FQGNSA. CDR3 bases: TGTGCCAGCAGCTCCCAGGGCGGTACCAAAGAGACCCAGTACTTC. This gives the protein CASSSQGGTKETQYF.

V is TRBV6-4 and J is TRBJ1-1, with unresolved D. V shed 4 bases and J shed 1 base, with 10 bases lying between them. CDR1 and CDR2 from the germline V gene are MRHNA and SNTAGT. This CDR3 region has 14 residues. The CDR3 loop is CASSADAENTEAFF. For the CDR3, the DNA is TGTGCCAGCAGTGCCGACGCAGAGAACACTGAAGCTTTCTTT.

Only one count was recorded for this clonotype. V gene TRBV12-3 or TRBV12-4 combines with J gene TRBJ2-6; unclear D gene. The V and J ends lost 1 base and 3 bases respectively, with 7 bases between them. This CDR3 has 15 amino acids. The CDR3 DNA reads TGTGCCAGCAGTTTAGGGGGAAATGGGGCCAACGTCCTGACTTTC. Translating gives CASSLGGNGANVLTF.

Worth noting for this clonotype: A read error may be the cause here, since a much bigger clone is one base away. This chain links TRBV24-1 with TRBJ2-1, with D possibly called TRBD1 or TRBD2 (5 bases each). The CDR3 contains 14 residues. V was clipped by 9 bases and J by 9 bases, with 20 bases between them. CDR1 is KGHDR, CDR2 SFDVKD, per germline. CDR3 loop: CATRGLGGHSEQFF. The CDR3 DNA reads TGTGCCACCCGAGGACTGGGTGGACACAGTGAGCAGTTCTTC.

The V and J genes are TRBV3-1 and TRBJ1-2; D not certain. V was clipped by 0 bases and J by 1 base, with 12 bases between them. This CDR3 spans 16 amino acids. Germline V CDR1 and CDR2: LGHDT, YNNKEL (reference sequence). For the CDR3, the DNA is TGTGCCAGCAGCCAAGATTTGCAGTTAAGTAACTATGGCTACACCTTC. It is translated as CASSQDLQLSNYGYTF.

In this sample, this clonotype turned up a few times. This rearrangement joins TRBV12-3 or TRBV12-4 to TRBJ2-3; 8 nucleotides align to TRBD2. The V and J ends lost 7 bases and 1 base, in that order; junction bases with no gene match: 4. CDR3 size: 14 residues. As DNA, the CDR3 is TGTGCCAGCACTGGACTAGCCCGCACAGATACGCAGTATTTT. This gives the protein CASTGLARTDTQYF.

This clonotype was seen a few times. This chain connects TRBV6-2 or TRBV6-3 to TRBJ1-2, with no clear D. The CDR3 length is 12 residues. The V and J ends lost 8 bases and 7 bases respectively, with 14 bases between them. CDR1 and CDR2 (germline): MNHEY, SVGEGT. CDR3 sequence: CASSTHIGGYTF. The CDR3 region has the DNA TGTGCCAGCTCCACTCATATCGGTGGCTACACCTTC.

V gene TRBV20-1 combines with J gene TRBJ2-7; 9 bases line up with TRBD1. Germline-derived CDR1 and CDR2 are DFQATT and SNEGSKA (reference sequence). V shed 0 bases and J 6 bases; nucleotides not matched to a gene: 3. This CDR3 has 13 amino acids. CDR3: CSAREQGAGEQYF. CDR3 nucleotide sequence: TGCAGTGCTAGAGAACAGGGGGCGGGCGAGCAGTACTTC.

V is TRBV16 and J is TRBJ2-4; 9 bases fit TRBD1. The DNA end is more similar to TRBJ2-7, so the J call may be wrong. Germline CDR1 reads KGHSY; CDR2 reads FQNENV. The CDR3 loop spans 16 amino acids. The CDR3 sequence is CASSQSFGTGSNEQYF. CDR3 sequence (DNA): TGTGCCAGCAGCCAATCTTTTGGGACAGGGTCGAACGAGCAGTACTTC.

This clonotype came up a few times. The chain links TRBV18 to TRBJ2-5; the D gene is possibly TRBD2 (5 bases). This CDR3 is built from 12 residues. V lost 3 bases and J 7 bases, leaving 9 bases between the germline ends. Germline CDR1 is KGHSH and CDR2 is LQKENI. The CDR3 is CASSPSEGTQYF. The CDR3 coding sequence is TGTGCCAGCTCACCCTCTGAGGGGACCCAGTACTTC.

This clonotype was found a few times. The J gene is TRBJ2-1, the V gene TRBV7-9; D gene ambiguous. Germline V CDR1 and CDR2: SEHNR, FQNEAQ (reference sequence). Trimming took 1 base from V and 8 from J, leaving 6 bases between them. CDR3 length: 12 residues. As DNA, the CDR3 is TGTGCCAGCAGCTTAGTAGTACATGAGCAGTTCTTC. Translation gives CASSLVVHEQFF.

Here the CDR3 DNA reads TGTGCCAGCAGCTTGCTCGAAAGCGGGGGCTCCTACGAGCAGTACTTC. Its protein product is CASSLLESGGSYEQYF. V usage is TRBV5-6 and J usage is TRBJ2-7; 8 bases map to TRBD2. This CDR3 comprises 16 residues. Germline lookup yields CDR1 SGHDT and CDR2 YYEEEE. Unmatched junction bases numbered 6, after V lost 1 base and J lost 0 bases. The whole variable domain, filled in from reference TRBV5-6 and TRBJ2-7, reads DAGVTQSPTHLIKTRGQQVTLRCSPKSGHDTVSWYQQALGQGPQFIFQYYEEEERQRGNFPDRFSGHQFPNYSSELNVNALLLGDSALYLCASSLLESGGSYEQYFGPGTRLTVT.

V is TRBV12-3 or TRBV12-4 and J is TRBJ2-4, with D unresolved. The CDR3 is made up of 11 amino acids. V lost 8 bases to trimming and J lost 5 bases, with 7 bases between them. CDR3 DNA: TGTGCCAGCGGATGGCAAAACATTCAGTACTTC. This gives the protein CASGWQNIQYF.

The chain joins TRBV15 to TRBJ1-1; maybe TRBD1 (6 bases). Germline V lookup: CDR1 LNHNV, CDR2 YYDKDF (reference sequence). The V end was cut by 1 base, the J end by 3 bases, with 21 bases between. CDR3 length: 18 residues. CDR3 in amino acids: CATSRGAGGARVDTEAFF. DNA for the CDR3: TGTGCCACCAGCAGAGGGGCCGGGGGCGCAAGGGTGGACACTGAAGCTTTCTTT.

On this clonotype itself: Compared with germline, one end of the junction differs, possibly owing to a read error. The chain recombines TRBV7-7 with TRBJ2-1, with TRBD2 matching over 7 bases. Germline lookup yields CDR1 SSHAT and CDR2 FNYEAQ (reference sequence). This CDR3 is built from 15 residues. The CDR3 spells CASSVSGVSYNEQFF. The CDR3 DNA follows: TGTGCTAGCAGCGTGAGCGGGGTCTCCTACAATGAGCAGTTCTTC.

The chain uses TRBV11-2 and TRBJ2-7; 7 bases are shared with TRBD1. Trimming removed 1 base from V and 1 base from J; junction bases left unmatched: 7. The CDR3 extends over 16 amino acids. The germline CDR1 and CDR2 sequences are SGHAT and FQNNGV. CDR3: CASSLGAGTDSYEQYF. CDR3 nucleotide sequence: TGTGCCAGCAGCTTAGGGGCCGGGACAGATTCCTACGAGCAGTACTTC.

This clonotype was found many times. The chain joins TRBV5-6 to TRBJ1-1, with TRBD1 as a possible D gene (5 bases). There are 12 residues in the CDR3. In germline, CDR1 is SGHDT, CDR2 YYEEEE. V shed 3 bases and J shed 10 bases, with 13 bases lying between them. The CDR3 loop reads CASSWGGYSAFF. CDR3 DNA: TGTGCCAGCAGCTGGGGCGGATATTCAGCTTTCTTT.

This chain joins TRBV27 and TRBJ2-7; D is perhaps TRBD1 or TRBD2 (5 bases each). Deletions cut 4 bases from V and 3 bases from J, with 16 bases between. Germline-derived CDR1 and CDR2 are MNHEY and SMNVEV (reference sequence). The CDR3 length is 15 residues. CDR3 coding DNA: TGTGCCAGCAGTTCACCGACCGGGACCGTCTACGAGCAGTACTTC. Translated, it gives CASSSPTGTVYEQYF.

The chain is built from TRBV29-1 and TRBJ1-1; D is uncertain. Per germline, CDR1 SQVTM and CDR2 ANQGSEA. V was clipped by 0 bases and J by 7 bases, with 6 bases between them. The CDR3 loop spans 11 amino acids. The CDR3 region has the DNA TGCAGCGTTGAAGATCTGCGTGAAGCTTTCTTT. This codes for CSVEDLREAFF. The full variable domain, its missing parts supplied by reference TRBV29-1 and TRBJ1-1, is SAVISQKPSRDICQRGTSLTIQCQVDSQVTMMFWYRQQPGQSLTLIATANQGSEATYESGFVIDKFPISRPNLTFSTLTVSNMSPEDSSIYLCSVEDLREAFFGQGTRLTVV.

In this sample, this clonotype turned up a few times. The chain combines TRBV6-2 or TRBV6-3 with TRBJ2-7, with D possibly TRBD1 on 6 matching bases. Germline V gene lookup returns CDR1 MNHEY and CDR2 SVGEGT. The CDR3 extends over 14 amino acids. V was clipped by 4 bases and J by 3 bases, with 13 bases between them. The CDR3 DNA reads TGTGCCAGCAGTTCGCCAGGGGTCGGCTACGAGCAGTACTTC. Protein product: CASSSPGVGYEQYF.

The CDR3 DNA is TGCAGCGTTGAGCGGCCAGGGACCCGAAAACTGTTTTTT. It codes for CSVERPGTRKLFF. The chain has TRBV29-1 and TRBJ1-4, with a weak D call TRBD1 (5 bases). The CDR3 covers 13 residues. Between the trimmed V and J ends, which lost 3 bases and 10 bases, there was a span of 15 bases. The germline gives CDR1 SQVTM, CDR2 ANQGSEA. The variable domain in full, with the rest retrieved from reference TRBV29-1 and TRBJ1-4, is SAVISQKPSRDICQRGTSLTIQCQVDSQVTMMFWYRQQPGQSLTLIATANQGSEATYESGFVIDKFPISRPNLTFSTLTVSNMSPEDSSIYLCSVERPGTRKLFFGSGTQLSVL.